Listed below are T cell receptor beta chains from one sample, sequenced in a study of blood T cell repertoires in COVID-19. This table comes from immunoSEQ multiplex PCR, and its TCRdb copy is limited to in-frame clones, with some not included. The table shows about 300,000 clones, with about 85% occurring only once. The sequenced material came from PBMCs or T cells enriched from blood (not recorded which). The receptors were gathered from a woman aged 30 to 39 who had recovered from COVID-19. Each CDR3 is given with its conserved first and last residue. A D gene is named only where the DNA matches it firmly. Some rows have no size entry. The others give once, few or many, or a class for an expanded clone.

V gene: TRBV4-2; D gene: TRBD2; clone size: NA; J gene: TRBJ2-1; CDR3 protein: CASSLPGGTSDSYNEQFF; CDR3 DNA: TGTGCCAGCAGCCTCCCCGGGGGGACTAGCGACTCCTACAATGAGCAGTTCTTC
V gene: TRBV19; D gene: NA; clone size: NA; J gene: TRBJ1-1; CDR3 protein: CASSIARVVMSSGNTEAFF; CDR3 DNA: TGTGCCAGTAGTATAGCCAGGGTGGTTATGAGTTCAGGGAACACTGAAGCTTTCTTT
V gene: TRBV30; D gene: TRBD1; clone size: NA; J gene: TRBJ1-5; CDR3 protein: CAWSSRTGSFHQPQHF; CDR3 DNA: TGTGCCTGGAGTAGCCGGACAGGAAGTTTCCATCAGCCCCAGCATTTT
V gene: TRBV7-6; D gene: TRBD2; clone size: NA; J gene: TRBJ2-3; CDR3 protein: CASSLAVPSGSTDTQYF; CDR3 DNA: TGTGCCAGCAGCTTAGCTGTGCCTAGCGGTAGCACAGATACGCAGTATTTT
V gene: TRBV4-1; D gene: NA; clone size: NA; J gene: TRBJ1-5; CDR3 protein: CASSQDRSNQPQHF; CDR3 DNA: TGCGCCAGCAGCCAAGATCGTAGCAATCAGCCCCAGCATTTT
V gene: TRBV30; D gene: TRBD1; clone size: NA; J gene: TRBJ2-2; CDR3 protein: CAWSVLGQGDGELFF; CDR3 DNA: TGTGCCTGGAGTGTTTTAGGACAGGGAGACGGGGAGCTGTTTTTT
V gene: TRBV4-3; D gene: TRBD1; clone size: once; J gene: TRBJ1-2; CDR3 protein: CASSPNLGGQGLLGYTF; CDR3 DNA: TGCGCCAGCAGCCCTAACCTCGGGGGACAGGGGTTACTTGGCTACACCTTC
V gene: TRBV6-1; D gene: TRBD1; clone size: NA; J gene: TRBJ1-6; CDR3 protein: CASSALRDRNNSPLHF; CDR3 DNA: TGTGCCAGCAGTGCACTACGGGACAGGAATAATTCACCCCTCCACTTT
V gene: TRBV21-1; D gene: NA; clone size: NA; J gene: TRBJ1-6; CDR3 protein: CASSVGQGTYNSPLHF; CDR3 DNA: NA
V gene: TRBV3-1/TRBV3-2; D gene: TRBD1; clone size: NA; J gene: TRBJ1-2; CDR3 protein: CASSRGTGEGGYTF; CDR3 DNA: TGTGCCAGCAGTCGAGGGACAGGGGAGGGTGGCTACACCTTC
V gene: TRBV9; D gene: TRBD2; clone size: NA; J gene: TRBJ2-5; CDR3 protein: CASSPQIAGGRETQYF; CDR3 DNA: TGTGCCAGCAGCCCCCAGATAGCGGGGGGGCGAGAGACCCAGTACTTC
V gene: TRBV30; D gene: NA; clone size: NA; J gene: TRBJ1-3; CDR3 protein: CAWWGAPGSGNTIYF; CDR3 DNA: TGTGCCTGGTGGGGAGCCCCCGGCTCTGGAAACACCATATATTTT
V gene: TRBV6-2/TRBV6-3; D gene: TRBD1; clone size: NA; J gene: TRBJ1-5; CDR3 protein: CASSIQGGFSNQPQHF; CDR3 DNA: TGTGCCAGCAGCATACAGGGGGGGTTTAGCAATCAGCCCCAGCATTTT
V gene: TRBV11-3; D gene: NA; clone size: NA; J gene: TRBJ1-1; CDR3 protein: CASSFTRNTEAFF; CDR3 DNA: TGTGCCAGCAGCTTTACAAGAAACACTGAAGCTTTCTTT
V gene: TRBV30; D gene: TRBD1; clone size: once; J gene: TRBJ2-3; CDR3 protein: CAGQQDRTDTQYF; CDR3 DNA: TGTGCCGGACAACAGGACAGGACAGATACGCAGTATTTT
V gene: TRBV11-2; D gene: NA; clone size: NA; J gene: TRBJ1-4; CDR3 protein: CASSPGQFIVATNEKLFF; CDR3 DNA: TGTGCCAGCAGCCCTGGACAGTTTATTGTTGCAACTAATGAAAAACTGTTTTTT
V gene: TRBV5-4; D gene: NA; clone size: NA; J gene: TRBJ1-2; CDR3 protein: CASSSGQLSYGYTF; CDR3 DNA: TGTGCCAGCAGCTCAGGACAGTTAAGCTATGGCTACACCTTC
V gene: TRBV5-1; D gene: TRBD1; clone size: NA; J gene: TRBJ2-4; CDR3 protein: CASSFGTENIQYF; CDR3 DNA: TGCGCCAGCAGCTTCGGGACAGAAAACATTCAGTACTTC
V gene: TRBV5-4; D gene: NA; clone size: NA; J gene: TRBJ2-1; CDR3 protein: CASSLTGAYNEQFF; CDR3 DNA: TGTGCCAGCAGCTTGACGGGGGCCTACAATGAGCAGTTCTTC
V gene: TRBV18; D gene: NA; clone size: NA; J gene: TRBJ2-7; CDR3 protein: CASSAYGTLPYEQYF; CDR3 DNA: TGTGCCAGCTCAGCCTACGGGACTCTCCCATACGAGCAGTACTTC
V gene: TRBV7-9; D gene: NA; clone size: few; J gene: TRBJ1-5; CDR3 protein: CASSSLGPGTSAVGQPQHF; CDR3 DNA: TGTGCCAGCAGCTCCTTAGGTCCCGGGACATCGGCGGTTGGACAGCCCCAGCATTTT
V gene: TRBV7-6; D gene: TRBD1; clone size: NA; J gene: TRBJ1-6; CDR3 protein: CASSPTRGPNSPLHF; CDR3 DNA: TGTGCCAGCAGCCCGACGAGGGGGCCTAATTCACCCCTCCACTTT
V gene: TRBV7-2; D gene: NA; clone size: NA; J gene: TRBJ1-4; CDR3 protein: CASSLQGPPNEKLFF; CDR3 DNA: TGTGCCAGCAGCCTACAGGGCCCCCCCAATGAAAAACTGTTTTTT
V gene: TRBV5-4; D gene: TRBD1; clone size: NA; J gene: TRBJ1-6; CDR3 protein: CASSLVAGGNSPLHF; CDR3 DNA: TGTGCCAGCAGCTTGGTAGCAGGGGGTAATTCACCCCTCCACTTT
V gene: TRBV5-6; D gene: TRBD1; clone size: NA; J gene: TRBJ1-2; CDR3 protein: CASTPDGTAVYGYTF; CDR3 DNA: TGTGCCAGCACTCCCGATGGGACAGCAGTCTATGGCTACACCTTC
V gene: TRBV5-6; D gene: NA; clone size: once; J gene: TRBJ2-1; CDR3 protein: CASSLGVTRYNEQFF; CDR3 DNA: TGTGCCAGCAGCTTGGGGGTGACACGCTACAATGAGCAGTTCTTC
V gene: TRBV5-1; D gene: NA; clone size: NA; J gene: TRBJ1-5; CDR3 protein: CASSPWGGEAKPQHF; CDR3 DNA: TGCGCCAGCAGCCCCTGGGGGGGTGAAGCAAAGCCCCAGCATTTT
V gene: TRBV5-1; D gene: NA; clone size: NA; J gene: TRBJ2-7; CDR3 protein: CASSLAGFASEQYF; CDR3 DNA: TGCGCCAGCAGCTTGGCGGGATTCGCCTCCGAGCAGTACTTC
V gene: TRBV6-5; D gene: TRBD2; clone size: NA; J gene: TRBJ2-1; CDR3 protein: CASGRASGTYNEQFF; CDR3 DNA: TGTGCCAGCGGACGGGCTAGCGGAACCTACAATGAGCAGTTCTTC
V gene: TRBV4-2; D gene: NA; clone size: NA; J gene: TRBJ1-2; CDR3 protein: CASSQVVQRPTHYGYTF; CDR3 DNA: TGTGCCAGCAGCCAAGTGGTTCAGAGGCCCACACACTATGGCTACACCTTC
V gene: TRBV19; D gene: NA; clone size: NA; J gene: TRBJ1-1; CDR3 protein: CASSMKQGSTEAFF; CDR3 DNA: TGTGCCAGTAGTATGAAGCAGGGGAGCACTGAAGCTTTCTTT
V gene: TRBV12-3/TRBV12-4; D gene: TRBD1; clone size: NA; J gene: TRBJ1-2; CDR3 protein: CASGPGQSYGYTF; CDR3 DNA: TGTGCCAGCGGACCGGGACAGTCCTATGGCTACACCTTC
V gene: TRBV6-2/TRBV6-3; D gene: TRBD1; clone size: NA; J gene: TRBJ1-2; CDR3 protein: CASSYPGTATYGYTF; CDR3 DNA: TGTGCCAGCAGTTACCCCGGGACAGCTACGTATGGCTACACCTTC
V gene: TRBV10-2; D gene: NA; clone size: once; J gene: TRBJ1-1; CDR3 protein: CASSGERIAFF; CDR3 DNA: TGCGCCAGCAGTGGGGAGCGTATAGCTTTCTTT
V gene: TRBV7-3; D gene: TRBD2; clone size: NA; J gene: TRBJ2-7; CDR3 protein: CASSKRGGVSSYEQYF; CDR3 DNA: TGTGCCAGCAGCAAACGGGGGGGTGTGAGCTCCTACGAGCAGTACTTC
V gene: TRBV7-8; D gene: NA; clone size: NA; J gene: TRBJ1-4; CDR3 protein: CASSFDAGGATEKLFF; CDR3 DNA: TGTGCCAGCAGCTTCGACGCGGGGGGGGCGACTGAAAAACTGTTTTTT
V gene: TRBV19; D gene: NA; clone size: once; J gene: TRBJ2-5; CDR3 protein: CASSIGQGQETQYF; CDR3 DNA: TGTGCCAGTAGTATAGGGCAGGGCCAAGAGACCCAGTACTTC
V gene: TRBV5-6; D gene: NA; clone size: once; J gene: TRBJ1-5; CDR3 protein: CASSLAQGGNQPQHF; CDR3 DNA: TGTGCCAGCAGCTTGGCCCAAGGGGGCAATCAGCCCCAGCATTTT
V gene: TRBV6-2/TRBV6-3; D gene: TRBD2; clone size: NA; J gene: TRBJ2-5; CDR3 protein: CASSYYRLAGETQYF; CDR3 DNA: TGTGCCAGCAGTTACTACAGGCTAGCGGGAGAGACCCAGTACTTC
V gene: TRBV6-5; D gene: TRBD1; clone size: NA; J gene: TRBJ2-7; CDR3 protein: CASRFRDSHSYEQYF; CDR3 DNA: TGTGCCAGCAGATTCCGGGACAGCCACTCCTACGAGCAGTACTTC
V gene: TRBV5-8; D gene: NA; clone size: NA; J gene: TRBJ1-4; CDR3 protein: CASSLGRAGGEKLFF; CDR3 DNA: TGTGCCAGCAGCTTGGGCAGGGCCGGGGGTGAAAAACTGTTTTTT
V gene: TRBV14; D gene: NA; clone size: NA; J gene: TRBJ1-1; CDR3 protein: CASSQTGDYNTEAFF; CDR3 DNA: TGTGCCAGCAGCCAAACCGGGGATTATAACACTGAAGCTTTCTTT
V gene: TRBV28; D gene: TRBD1; clone size: NA; J gene: TRBJ1-2; CDR3 protein: CASSLSGTGGVYGYTF; CDR3 DNA: TGTGCCAGCAGTTTATCCGGGACAGGGGGTGTCTATGGCTACACCTTC
V gene: TRBV12-5; D gene: NA; clone size: NA; J gene: TRBJ1-1; CDR3 protein: CASGLTSYYPEAFF; CDR3 DNA: TGTGCTAGTGGTTTGACAAGTTACTACCCTGAAGCTTTCTTT
V gene: TRBV29-1; D gene: NA; clone size: NA; J gene: TRBJ1-1; CDR3 protein: CSVSTMNTEAFF; CDR3 DNA: TGCAGCGTTTCCACAATGAACACTGAAGCTTTCTTT
V gene: TRBV14; D gene: TRBD1; clone size: NA; J gene: TRBJ2-5; CDR3 protein: CASSQEKFGTAQETQYF; CDR3 DNA: TGTGCCAGCAGCCAAGAAAAATTTGGGACAGCACAAGAGACCCAGTACTTC
V gene: TRBV5-1; D gene: NA; clone size: NA; J gene: TRBJ1-1; CDR3 protein: CASSFDEAGVAFF; CDR3 DNA: TGCGCCAGCAGCTTCGACGAGGCGGGGGTAGCTTTCTTT
V gene: TRBV29-1; D gene: TRBD1; clone size: NA; J gene: TRBJ1-2; CDR3 protein: CSVPDRDYGYTF; CDR3 DNA: TGCAGCGTTCCGGACAGGGATTATGGCTACACCTTC
V gene: TRBV30; D gene: TRBD2; clone size: NA; J gene: TRBJ2-1; CDR3 protein: CAWSVLAGVYNEQFF; CDR3 DNA: TGTGCCTGGAGTGTCCTAGCGGGGGTCTACAATGAGCAGTTCTTC
V gene: TRBV27; D gene: TRBD2; clone size: NA; J gene: TRBJ2-1; CDR3 protein: CASNVAGGTHEQFF; CDR3 DNA: TGTGCCAGCAATGTTGCGGGAGGGACCCATGAGCAGTTCTTC
V gene: TRBV4-3; D gene: NA; clone size: NA; J gene: TRBJ2-6; CDR3 protein: CASSQALHSGANVLTF; CDR3 DNA: TGCGCCAGCAGCCAGGCACTACACTCTGGGGCCAACGTCCTGACTTTC
V gene: TRBV3-1/TRBV3-2; D gene: TRBD1; clone size: few; J gene: TRBJ1-6; CDR3 protein: CASSQGTGGYSPLHF; CDR3 DNA: TGTGCCAGCAGCCAAGGGACAGGGGGCTATTCACCCCTCCACTTT
V gene: TRBV30; D gene: NA; clone size: once; J gene: TRBJ2-1; CDR3 protein: CAWSVGGGHNEQFF; CDR3 DNA: TGTGCCTGGAGTGTAGGGGGGGGGCACAATGAGCAGTTCTTC